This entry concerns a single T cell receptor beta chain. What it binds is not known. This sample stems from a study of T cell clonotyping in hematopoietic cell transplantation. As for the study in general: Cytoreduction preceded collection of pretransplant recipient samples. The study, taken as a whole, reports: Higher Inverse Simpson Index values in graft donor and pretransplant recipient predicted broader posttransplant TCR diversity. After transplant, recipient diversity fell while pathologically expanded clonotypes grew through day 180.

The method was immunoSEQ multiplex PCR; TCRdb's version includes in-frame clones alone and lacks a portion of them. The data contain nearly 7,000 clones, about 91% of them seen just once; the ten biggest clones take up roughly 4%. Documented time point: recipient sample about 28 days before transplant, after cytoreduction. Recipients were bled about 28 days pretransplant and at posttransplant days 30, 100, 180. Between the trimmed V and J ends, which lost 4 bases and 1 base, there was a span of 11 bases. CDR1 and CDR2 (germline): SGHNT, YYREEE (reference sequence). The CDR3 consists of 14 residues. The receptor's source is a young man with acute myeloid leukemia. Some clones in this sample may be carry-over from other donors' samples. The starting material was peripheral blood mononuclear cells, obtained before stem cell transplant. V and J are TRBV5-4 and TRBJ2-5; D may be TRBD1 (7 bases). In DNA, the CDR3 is TGTGCCAGCAGCGGCGGGACAGTCCAAGAGACCCAGTACTTC. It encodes CASSGGTVQETQYF.